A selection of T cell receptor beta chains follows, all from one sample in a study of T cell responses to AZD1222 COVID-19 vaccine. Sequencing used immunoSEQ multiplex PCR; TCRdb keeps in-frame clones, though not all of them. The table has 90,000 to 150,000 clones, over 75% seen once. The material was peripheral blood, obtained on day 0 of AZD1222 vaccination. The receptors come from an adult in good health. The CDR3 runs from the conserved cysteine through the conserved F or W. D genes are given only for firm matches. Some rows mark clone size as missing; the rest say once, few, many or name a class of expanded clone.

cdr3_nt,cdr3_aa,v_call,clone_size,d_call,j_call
TGTGCCAGCAGCACCCCAGGCAGTACCCCAACTAATGAAAAACTGTTTTTT,CASSTPGSTPTNEKLFF,TRBV9,NA,NA,TRBJ1-4
TGTGCCAGCAGTGACAGGGGTGCCTACGAGCAGTACTTC,CASSDRGAYEQYF,TRBV6-1,NA,NA,TRBJ2-7
TGTGCCAGCAGCTCAACAGGGGACAGGATCGGAAACACCATATATTTT,CASSSTGDRIGNTIYF,TRBV7-8,NA,TRBD1,TRBJ1-3
TGTGCCAGCAGCTTATTGAACGGGGAGACCCAGTACTTC,CASSLLNGETQYF,TRBV7-3,NA,NA,TRBJ2-5
TGTGCCAGCGGAGACAAGGGGGGGGCCGCCAGCTACACCTTC,CASGDKGGAASYTF,TRBV9,once,NA,TRBJ1-2
TGTGCCAGTAGGGACAGGGGGTATGGCTACACCTTC,CASRDRGYGYTF,TRBV19,NA,TRBD1,TRBJ1-2
TGTGCCAGCAGCTTAGGGTATAGCAATCAGCCCCAGCATTTT,CASSLGYSNQPQHF,TRBV7-9,NA,NA,TRBJ1-5
TGTGCCAGCAGTGAAGCTGGCACACCCGGGGAGCTGTTTTTT,CASSEAGTPGELFF,TRBV6-1,NA,NA,TRBJ2-2
TGTGCCAGCAGCCCGAGATCACAGGCCTTAGGCTACACCTTC,CASSPRSQALGYTF,TRBV9,NA,NA,TRBJ1-2
TGTGCCAGCACCAATTCCAAAGGCGGACACAACTACGAGCAGTACTTC,CASTNSKGGHNYEQYF,TRBV7-9,NA,NA,TRBJ2-7
TGTGCCAGCAATACAGGGGGCTCCTACAATGAGCAGTTCTTC,CASNTGGSYNEQFF,TRBV3-1/TRBV3-2,NA,TRBD1,TRBJ2-1
TGCAGCGTTGCACAGACTAGCAATCAGCCCCAGCATTTT,CSVAQTSNQPQHF,TRBV29-1,NA,NA,TRBJ1-5
TGCAGTGCTAGTCTACGGCCGAACACTGAAGCTTTCTTT,CSASLRPNTEAFF,TRBV20-1,NA,NA,TRBJ1-1
TGTGCCAGCAGCCCCAGGGGGCTAAATGAAAAACTGTTTTTT,CASSPRGLNEKLFF,TRBV7-9,NA,TRBD1,TRBJ1-4
TGTGCCAGCAGCAGTCTGGCGGGGGCCAACAATGAGCAGTTCTTC,CASSSLAGANNEQFF,TRBV6-4,NA,NA,TRBJ2-1
TGTGCCAGCAGTTTCTTACAGGGGGACGGCTACACCTTC,CASSFLQGDGYTF,TRBV27,NA,TRBD1,TRBJ1-2